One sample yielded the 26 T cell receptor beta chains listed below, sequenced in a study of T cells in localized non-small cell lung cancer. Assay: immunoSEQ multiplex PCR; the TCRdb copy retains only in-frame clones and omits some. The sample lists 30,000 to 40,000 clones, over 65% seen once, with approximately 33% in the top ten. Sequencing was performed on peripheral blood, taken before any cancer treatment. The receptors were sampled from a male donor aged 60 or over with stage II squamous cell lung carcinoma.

CDR3 nucleotides: TGTGCCAGCAGCCGATTAGCCTCCCAAGAGACCCAGTACTTC. Amino acids: CASSRLASQETQYF. This sequence joins TRBV5-4 and TRBJ2-5; D gene ambiguous. Germline-derived CDR1 and CDR2 are SGHNT and YYREEE (reference sequence). CDR3 length: 14 residues. V lost 4 bases and J 1 base, leaving 11 bases between the germline ends. The full variable domain, its missing parts supplied by reference TRBV5-4 and TRBJ2-5, is ETGVTQSPTHLIKTRGQQVTLRCSSQSGHNTVSWYQQALGQGPQFIFQYYREEENGRGNFPPRFSGLQFPNYSSELNVNALELDDSALYLCASSRLASQETQYFGPGTRLLVL.

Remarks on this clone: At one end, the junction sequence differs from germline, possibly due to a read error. CDR3 nucleotide sequence: TGTGCCAGCAGCCCCGGACAGATAAGAGAGGCCCAGTACTTC. It yields the protein CASSPGQIREAQYF. The gene calls are TRBV27 and TRBJ2-5; the D gene is possibly TRBD1 (6 bases). Germline V gene data show CDR1 as MNHEY and CDR2 as SMNVEV (reference sequence). The CDR3 loop spans 14 amino acids.

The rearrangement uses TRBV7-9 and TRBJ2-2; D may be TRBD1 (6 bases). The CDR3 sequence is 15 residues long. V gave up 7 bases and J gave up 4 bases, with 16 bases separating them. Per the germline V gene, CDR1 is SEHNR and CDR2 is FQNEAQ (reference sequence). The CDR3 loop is CASTGAGAGTGELFF. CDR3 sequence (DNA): TGTGCCAGCACCGGGGCAGGGGCGGGCACCGGGGAGCTGTTTTTT. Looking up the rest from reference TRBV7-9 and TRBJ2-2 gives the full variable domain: DTGVSQNPRHKITKRGQNVTFRCDPISEHNRLYWYRQTLGQGPEFLTYFQNEAQLEKSRLLSDRFSAERPKGSFSTLEIQRTEQGDSAMYLCASTGAGAGTGELFFGEGSRLTVL.

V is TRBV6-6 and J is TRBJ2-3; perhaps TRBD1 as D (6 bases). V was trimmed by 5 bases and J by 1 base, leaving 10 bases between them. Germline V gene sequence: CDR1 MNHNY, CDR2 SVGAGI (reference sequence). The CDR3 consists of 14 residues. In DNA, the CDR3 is TGTGCCAGCAGTCCCGAGGGGGGCACAGATACGCAGTATTTT. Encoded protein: CASSPEGGTDTQYF.

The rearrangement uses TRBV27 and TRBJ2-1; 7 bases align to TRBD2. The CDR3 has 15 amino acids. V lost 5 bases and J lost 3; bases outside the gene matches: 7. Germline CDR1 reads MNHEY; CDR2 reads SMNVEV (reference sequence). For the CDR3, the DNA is TGTGCCAGCAGTCTGGGACTATCCAACTACAATGAGCAGTTCTTC. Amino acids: CASSLGLSNYNEQFF.

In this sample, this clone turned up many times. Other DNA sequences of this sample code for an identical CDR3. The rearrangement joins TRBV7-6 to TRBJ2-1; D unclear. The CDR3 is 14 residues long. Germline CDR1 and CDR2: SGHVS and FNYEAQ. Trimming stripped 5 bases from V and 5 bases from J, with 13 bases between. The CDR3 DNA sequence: TGTGCCAGCAGCCTACAACGAGCAAACAATGAGCAGTTCTTC. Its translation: CASSLQRANNEQFF.

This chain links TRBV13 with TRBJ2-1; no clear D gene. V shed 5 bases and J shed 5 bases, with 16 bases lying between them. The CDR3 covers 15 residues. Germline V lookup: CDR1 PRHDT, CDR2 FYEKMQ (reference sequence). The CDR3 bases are TGTGCCAGCAGCGTCCTGGCCCTGGGCCACAATGAGCAGTTCTTC. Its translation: CASSVLALGHNEQFF.

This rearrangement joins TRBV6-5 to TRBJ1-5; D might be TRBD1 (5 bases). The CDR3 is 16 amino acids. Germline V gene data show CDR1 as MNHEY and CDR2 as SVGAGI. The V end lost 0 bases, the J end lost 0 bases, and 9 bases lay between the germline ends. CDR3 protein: CASSYSGPYSNQPQHF. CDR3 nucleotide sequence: TGTGCCAGCAGTTACTCGGGGCCCTATAGCAATCAGCCCCAGCATTTT.

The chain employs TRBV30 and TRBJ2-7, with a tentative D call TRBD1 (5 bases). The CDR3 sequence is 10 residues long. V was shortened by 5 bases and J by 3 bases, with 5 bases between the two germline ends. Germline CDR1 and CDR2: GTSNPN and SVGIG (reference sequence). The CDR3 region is CAWGHYEQYF. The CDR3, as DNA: TGTGCCTGGGGACACTACGAGCAGTACTTC.

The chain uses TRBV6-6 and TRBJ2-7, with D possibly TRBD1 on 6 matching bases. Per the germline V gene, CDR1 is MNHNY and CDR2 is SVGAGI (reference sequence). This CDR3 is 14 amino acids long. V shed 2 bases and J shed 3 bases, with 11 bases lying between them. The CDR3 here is CASSYPGVGYEQYF. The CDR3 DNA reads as TGTGCCAGCAGTTACCCAGGGGTTGGCTACGAGCAGTACTTC.

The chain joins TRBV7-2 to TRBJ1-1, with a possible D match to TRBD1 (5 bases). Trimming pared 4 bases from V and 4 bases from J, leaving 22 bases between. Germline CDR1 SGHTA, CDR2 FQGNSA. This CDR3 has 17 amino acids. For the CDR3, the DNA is TGTGCCAGCAGCTCCGGGTCAGGGCGCGTTTCGGGCACTGAAGCTTTCTTT. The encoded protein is CASSSGSGRVSGTEAFF.

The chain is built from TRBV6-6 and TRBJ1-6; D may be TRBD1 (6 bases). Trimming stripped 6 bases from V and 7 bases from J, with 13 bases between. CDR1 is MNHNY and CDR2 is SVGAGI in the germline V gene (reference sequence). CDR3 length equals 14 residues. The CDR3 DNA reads TGTGCCAGCAGGCCGTGGGGGGCAAATTCACCCCTCCACTTT. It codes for CASRPWGANSPLHF.

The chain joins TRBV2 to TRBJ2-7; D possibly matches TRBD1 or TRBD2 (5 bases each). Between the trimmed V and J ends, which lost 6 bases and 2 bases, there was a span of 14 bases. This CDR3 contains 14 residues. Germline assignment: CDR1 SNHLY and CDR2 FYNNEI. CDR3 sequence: CASRGTEGTYEQYF. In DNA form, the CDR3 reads TGTGCCAGCAGGGGGACGGAAGGAACCTACGAGCAGTACTTC.

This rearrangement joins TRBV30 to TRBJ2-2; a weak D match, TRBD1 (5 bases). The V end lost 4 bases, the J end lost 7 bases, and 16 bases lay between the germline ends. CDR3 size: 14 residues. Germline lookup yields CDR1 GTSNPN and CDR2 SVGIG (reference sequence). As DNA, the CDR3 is TGTGCCTGGAAACTACCAGGGTCTGACGGGGAGCTGTTTTTT. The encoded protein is CAWKLPGSDGELFF.

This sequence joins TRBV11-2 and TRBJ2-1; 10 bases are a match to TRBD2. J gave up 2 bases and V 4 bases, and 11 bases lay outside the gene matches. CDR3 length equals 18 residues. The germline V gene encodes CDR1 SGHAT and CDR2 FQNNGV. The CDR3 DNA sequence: TGTGCCAGCAGCTGGGCGGGCAGCGGGAGGGTCCCCTACAATGAGCAGTTCTTC. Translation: CASSWAGSGRVPYNEQFF.

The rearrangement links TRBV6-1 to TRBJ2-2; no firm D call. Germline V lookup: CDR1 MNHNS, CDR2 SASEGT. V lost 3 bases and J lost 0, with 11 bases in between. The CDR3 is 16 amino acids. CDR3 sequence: CASSDLTGANTGELFF. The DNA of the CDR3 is TGTGCCAGCAGTGACTTAACGGGCGCGAACACCGGGGAGCTGTTTTTT.

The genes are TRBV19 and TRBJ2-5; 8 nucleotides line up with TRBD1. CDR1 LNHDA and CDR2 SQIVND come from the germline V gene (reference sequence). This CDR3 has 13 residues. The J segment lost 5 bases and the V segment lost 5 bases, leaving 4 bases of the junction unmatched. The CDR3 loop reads CASSFNRGETQYF. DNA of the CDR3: TGTGCCAGTAGTTTTAACAGGGGGGAGACCCAGTACTTC.

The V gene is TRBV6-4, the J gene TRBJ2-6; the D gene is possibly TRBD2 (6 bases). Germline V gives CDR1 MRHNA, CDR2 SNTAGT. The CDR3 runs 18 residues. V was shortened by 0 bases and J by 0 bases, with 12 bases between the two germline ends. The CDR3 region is CASSDSEGGLSGANVLTF. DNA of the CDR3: TGTGCCAGCAGTGACTCGGAGGGCGGCCTCTCTGGGGCCAACGTCCTGACTTTC.

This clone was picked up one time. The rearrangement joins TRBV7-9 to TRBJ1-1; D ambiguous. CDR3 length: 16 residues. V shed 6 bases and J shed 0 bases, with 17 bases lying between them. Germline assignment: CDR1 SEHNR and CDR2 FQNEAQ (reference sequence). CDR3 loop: CASSTTRASMNTEAFF. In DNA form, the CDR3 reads TGTGCCAGCAGTACTACAAGGGCTTCGATGAACACTGAAGCTTTCTTT.

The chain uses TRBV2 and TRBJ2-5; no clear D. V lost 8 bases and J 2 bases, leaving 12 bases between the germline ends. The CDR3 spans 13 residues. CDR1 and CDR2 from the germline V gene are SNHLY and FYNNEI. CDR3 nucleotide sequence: TGTGCCAGCTCCCTATGGTCTCAAGAGACCCAGTACTTC. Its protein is CASSLWSQETQYF.

Here the CDR3 reads CSARELYEQYF. In nucleotides, the CDR3 is TGCAGTGCTCGCGAGCTTTACGAGCAGTACTTC. The chain links TRBV20-1 to TRBJ2-7; D gene uncertain. Germline assignment: CDR1 DFQATT and CDR2 SNEGSKA (reference sequence). V was pared by 5 bases and J by 4 bases, with 9 bases between. CDR3 size: 11 residues.

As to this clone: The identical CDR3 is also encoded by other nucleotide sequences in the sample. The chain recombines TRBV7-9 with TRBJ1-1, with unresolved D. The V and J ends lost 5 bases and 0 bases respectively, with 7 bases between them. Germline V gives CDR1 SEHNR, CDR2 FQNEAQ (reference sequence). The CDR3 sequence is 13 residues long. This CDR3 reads CASSPQMNTEAFF. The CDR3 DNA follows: TGTGCCAGCAGCCCCCAAATGAACACTGAAGCTTTCTTT.

The DNA for the CDR3 is TGTGCCAGCAGTCCTCAGGACAGGCAAGAGACCCAGTACTTC. Translation: CASSPQDRQETQYF. The chain carries TRBV28 and TRBJ2-5, with 7 positions matching TRBD1. The germline V gene has CDR1 MDHEN and CDR2 SYDVKM. The CDR3 is made up of 14 amino acids. V lost 5 bases and J lost 2; bases outside the gene matches: 5.

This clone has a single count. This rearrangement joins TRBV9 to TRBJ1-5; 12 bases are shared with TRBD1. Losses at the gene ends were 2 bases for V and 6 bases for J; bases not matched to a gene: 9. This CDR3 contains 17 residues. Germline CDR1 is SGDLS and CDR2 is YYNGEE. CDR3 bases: TGTGCCAGCAGCGTGGGGCCGGGACAGGGGGCCTCTCAGCCCCAGCATTTT. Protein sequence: CASSVGPGQGASQPQHF.

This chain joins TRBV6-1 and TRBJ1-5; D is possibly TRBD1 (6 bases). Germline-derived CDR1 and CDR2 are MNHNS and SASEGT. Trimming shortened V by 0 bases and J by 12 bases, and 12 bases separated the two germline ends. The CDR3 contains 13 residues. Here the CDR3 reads CASSEAYRVFQHF. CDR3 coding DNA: TGTGCCAGCAGTGAAGCGTACAGGGTTTTCCAGCATTTT.

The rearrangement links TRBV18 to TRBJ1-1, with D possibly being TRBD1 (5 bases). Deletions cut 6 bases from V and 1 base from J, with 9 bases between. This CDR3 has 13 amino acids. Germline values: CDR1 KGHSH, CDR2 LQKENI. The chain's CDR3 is CASSQGTNTEAFF. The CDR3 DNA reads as TGTGCCAGCTCCCAAGGGACGAACACTGAAGCTTTCTTT.